The next 23 T cell receptor beta chains were all read from a single sample in a study of blood T cell repertoires in COVID-19. The assay was immunoSEQ multiplex PCR, and TCRdb's table has in-frame clones only and misses some. Of 140,000 to 150,000 clones in the sample, roughly 89% were seen once. Sequences were obtained from peripheral blood. The source is a woman aged 45-65 years with acute or convalescent COVID-19.

The CDR3 here is CASSYSGLSEQYF. CDR3 sequence (DNA): TGTGCCAGCAGTTACTCGGGACTTTCCGAGCAGTACTTC. The chain uses TRBV6-5 and TRBJ2-7; a weak D match, TRBD2 (6 bases). CDR3 length: 13 amino acids. Germline CDR1 is MNHEY and CDR2 is SVGAGI. V gave up 0 bases and J gave up 6 bases, with 9 bases separating them.

This clone appeared many times. This chain connects TRBV30 to TRBJ2-1; D is possibly TRBD1 (6 bases). Germline-derived CDR1 and CDR2 are GTSNPN and SVGIG (reference sequence). Trimming cost V 1 base and J 6 bases, with 19 bases left between them. The CDR3 sequence is 16 residues long. The CDR3 sequence: CAWSEYGGGGSNEQFF. The CDR3 bases are TGTGCCTGGAGTGAATATGGGGGCGGAGGTAGCAATGAGCAGTTCTTC. Full variable domain (rest looked up from reference TRBV30 and TRBJ2-1): SQTIHQWPATLVQPVGSPLSLECTVEGTSNPNLYWYRQAAGRGLQLLFYSVGIGQISSEVPQNLSASRPQDRQFILSSKKLLLSDSGFYLCAWSEYGGGGSNEQFFGPGTRLTVL.

This chain uses TRBV24-1 with TRBJ1-2; 9 bases fit TRBD1. The CDR3 length is 14 residues. The V segment lost 2 bases and the J segment 7 bases; nucleotides outside the gene matches: 4. Germline assignment: CDR1 KGHDR and CDR2 SFDVKD. The CDR3 DNA sequence: TGTGCCACCAGTGATTCGAACAGGGGGCTTGGCTACACCTTC. Its protein is CATSDSNRGLGYTF.

The CDR3 DNA is TGTGCCAGCAGTTTGGGACAGGCTAAAAACATTCAGTACTTC. It translates to CASSLGQAKNIQYF. The chain combines TRBV27 with TRBJ2-4, with 8 bases matching TRBD1. Unmatched junction bases numbered 2, after V lost 3 bases and J lost 4 bases. The CDR3 sequence is 14 residues long. Germline V gene sequence: CDR1 MNHEY, CDR2 SMNVEV (reference sequence).

V gene TRBV27 combines with J gene TRBJ1-4; D ambiguous. Germline values: CDR1 MNHEY, CDR2 SMNVEV (reference sequence). Trimming took 5 bases from V and 4 from J, leaving 20 bases between them. The CDR3 runs to 17 residues. CDR3 sequence (DNA): TGTGCCAGCAGTCCAAGGAACCCGACACGGATTAATGAAAAACTGTTTTTT. Translated, it gives CASSPRNPTRINEKLFF.

This chain links TRBV6-2 or TRBV6-3 with TRBJ2-4; weak D call: TRBD1 (6 bases). Trimming took off 0 bases at V and 6 bases at J, with 9 bases between the two ends. CDR3 length equals 14 residues. CDR1 and CDR2 (germline): MNHEY, SVGEGT. The CDR3 is CASSYSDRLNIQYF. CDR3 bases: TGTGCCAGCAGTTACTCGGACAGATTAAACATTCAGTACTTC.

This clone has just a few counts. Here the CDR3 DNA reads TGTGCCAGCAGTTTATCGAGCACGTTCGGGTGGGACAGGGTATTAAACACTGAAGCTTTCTTT. Translating gives CASSLSSTFGWDRVLNTEAFF. The chain employs TRBV27 and TRBJ1-1; TRBD1 matches 9 bases. Losses at the gene ends were 0 bases for V and 2 bases for J; bases not matched to a gene: 19. Germline V gene data show CDR1 as MNHEY and CDR2 as SMNVEV (reference sequence). The CDR3 loop spans 21 amino acids.

This rearrangement joins TRBV2 to TRBJ1-1; 8 bases agree with TRBD1. Germline trimming cut 6 bases from V and 12 bases from J; bases unmatched to any gene: 15. The CDR3 has 14 amino acids. Germline V gives CDR1 SNHLY, CDR2 FYNNEI. This CDR3 is CASSNRAGGAGTFF. CDR3 sequence (DNA): TGTGCCAGCAGCAATAGAGCAGGGGGCGCAGGGACTTTCTTT.

V and J are TRBV5-1 and TRBJ1-1; no firm D call. Trimming shortened V by 1 base and J by 8 bases, and 12 bases separated the two germline ends. This CDR3 is built from 13 residues. Looked up from germline, CDR1 is SGHRS and CDR2 is YFSETQ. The CDR3 sequence: CASSLSLRGEAFF. CDR3 coding DNA: TGCGCCAGCAGCTTGTCCTTGAGAGGGGAAGCTTTCTTT. Using reference TRBV5-1 and TRBJ1-1 for the parts outside the CDR3, the full variable domain is KAGVTQTPRYLIKTRGQQVTLSCSPISGHRSVSWYQQTPGQGLQFLFEYFSETQRNKGNFPGRFSGRQFSNSRSEMNVSTLELGDSALYLCASSLSLRGEAFFGQGTRLTVV.

This chain links TRBV29-1 with TRBJ2-4; D is ambiguous. Germline CDR1 and CDR2: SQVTM and ANQGSEA. The CDR3 has 15 residues. The germline V and J ends were trimmed by 5 bases and 3 bases, with 17 bases remaining between them. The CDR3 reads CSVSAPRADKNIQYF. The CDR3 DNA is TGCAGCGTTTCCGCCCCCCGTGCAGACAAAAACATTCAGTACTTC.

The chain carries TRBV6-5 and TRBJ1-1; D gene ambiguous. The V gene's germline CDR1 is MNHEY and CDR2 SVGAGI. The CDR3 consists of 15 residues. Trimming shortened V by 2 bases and J by 6 bases, and 16 bases separated the two germline ends. The CDR3 reads CASSYREGRNAEAFF. The CDR3 DNA is TGTGCCAGCAGTTACCGGGAGGGCAGAAACGCTGAAGCTTTCTTT.

The J gene is TRBJ2-7, the V gene TRBV11-3; TRBD1 aligns across 10 bases. The CDR3 length is 16 residues. Germline V CDR1 and CDR2: SGHNT, YENEEA. Losses at the gene ends were 1 base for V and 5 bases for J; bases not matched to a gene: 8. The CDR3 nucleotides are TGTGCCAGCAGCTTAGGAGGGACAGGGGTCCCCCACGAGCAGTACTTC. Translated: CASSLGGTGVPHEQYF.

V usage is TRBV2 and J usage is TRBJ1-2, with TRBD1 matching 10 bases. Losses at the gene ends were 7 bases for V and 0 bases for J; bases not matched to a gene: 8. The V gene's germline CDR1 is SNHLY and CDR2 FYNNEI. The CDR3 runs to 16 residues. The CDR3 sequence is CASIGDRGTSNYGYTF. CDR3 bases: TGTGCCAGCATAGGGGACAGGGGCACTTCTAACTATGGCTACACCTTC.

Concerning this clone itself: This same CDR3 is encoded by further DNA sequences in the sample. The chain couples TRBV29-1 to TRBJ2-7; the D gene is possibly TRBD1 (5 bases). Trimming pared 2 bases from V and 2 bases from J, leaving 7 bases between. CDR1 and CDR2 (germline): SQVTM, ANQGSEA. CDR3 length: 12 amino acids. Here the CDR3 reads CSVEQGPYEQYF. For the CDR3, the DNA is TGCAGCGTTGAACAGGGCCCCTACGAGCAGTACTTC.

The chain combines TRBV3-1 (or the pseudogene TRBV3-2) with TRBJ1-2, with 11 bases that match TRBD1. This CDR3 has 16 amino acids. The V segment lost 4 bases and the J segment 4 bases; nucleotides outside the gene matches: 8. The germline V gene encodes CDR1 LGHDT and CDR2 YNNKEL (reference sequence). The CDR3 DNA follows: TGTGCCAGCAGCCGACGGGGGACAGGGGGGAGCTATGGCTACACCTTC. Translated, it gives CASSRRGTGGSYGYTF.

The rearrangement links TRBV6-1 to TRBJ1-1; D unresolved. This CDR3 contains 13 residues. V was clipped by 1 base and J by 8 bases, with 11 bases between them. Germline V gives CDR1 MNHNS, CDR2 SASEGT. CDR3 in amino acids: CASSEGRDLEAFF. In nucleotides, the CDR3 is TGTGCCAGCAGTGAAGGGCGGGATTTGGAAGCTTTCTTT.

The chain recombines TRBV6-1 with TRBJ2-5, with TRBD2 matching 8 bases. This CDR3 has 15 residues. Germline V gene lookup returns CDR1 MNHNS and CDR2 SASEGT. Trimming took 3 bases from V and 4 from J; bases not matched to a gene: 7. The CDR3 is CASSDIGGGLETQYF. Here the CDR3 DNA reads TGTGCCAGCAGTGACATCGGGGGGGGCCTAGAGACCCAGTACTTC.

V and J are TRBV6-5 and TRBJ2-2; tentatively, D is TRBD2 (6 bases). The CDR3 length is 14 residues. The germline gives CDR1 MNHEY, CDR2 SVGAGI. V lost 11 bases and J 7 bases, leaving 20 bases between the germline ends. This CDR3 is CASQGGVGGGELFF. The CDR3 region has the DNA TGTGCCTCTCAAGGAGGGGTCGGAGGCGGGGAGCTGTTTTTT.

This clone occurred many times. The J gene is TRBJ1-1, the V gene TRBV4-2; no clear D. Germline CDR1 reads LGHNA; CDR2 reads YNFKEQ. V was clipped by 1 base and J by 1 base, with 4 bases between them. The CDR3 covers 13 residues. The CDR3 region is CASSQGQNTEAFF. The CDR3 bases are TGTGCCAGCAGCCAAGGGCAGAACACTGAAGCTTTCTTT.

The V call is TRBV27, the J call TRBJ2-3, with a weak D call TRBD2 (5 bases). This CDR3 contains 15 residues. Per the germline V gene, CDR1 is MNHEY and CDR2 is SMNVEV (reference sequence). The V and J ends lost 5 bases and 6 bases respectively, with 18 bases between them. The CDR3: CASSRSGYFADTQYF. Here the CDR3 DNA reads TGTGCCAGCAGTCGGTCGGGATATTTTGCGGATACGCAGTATTTT.

This clone came up a few times. The V and J genes are TRBV4-1 and TRBJ1-5, with a weak D call TRBD1 (5 bases). Deletions cut 2 bases from V and 4 bases from J, with 6 bases between. Germline V gene sequence: CDR1 MGHRA, CDR2 YSYEKL. The length of the CDR3 is 13 residues. CDR3 nucleotide sequence: TGCGCCAGCAGCCAAAACAGGAATCAGCCCCAGCATTTT. Protein: CASSQNRNQPQHF.

The chain joins TRBV27 to TRBJ1-1, with D tentatively TRBD1 (6 bases). The germline gives CDR1 MNHEY, CDR2 SMNVEV (reference sequence). Trimming shortened V by 3 bases and J by 0 bases, and 8 bases separated the two germline ends. The CDR3 is made up of 14 amino acids. CDR3 nucleotides: TGTGCCAGCAGTTTGAACAGGGTGAACACTGAAGCTTTCTTT. Its translation: CASSLNRVNTEAFF.

The rearrangement links TRBV7-8 to TRBJ1-5; D unresolved. CDR1 SGHVS and CDR2 FQNEAQ come from the germline V gene. The germline V and J ends were trimmed by 1 base and 4 bases, with 5 bases remaining between them. The CDR3 has 13 residues. CDR3 in DNA: TGTGCCAGCAGCTTAGACACGAATCAGCCCCAGCATTTT. Translating gives CASSLDTNQPQHF.